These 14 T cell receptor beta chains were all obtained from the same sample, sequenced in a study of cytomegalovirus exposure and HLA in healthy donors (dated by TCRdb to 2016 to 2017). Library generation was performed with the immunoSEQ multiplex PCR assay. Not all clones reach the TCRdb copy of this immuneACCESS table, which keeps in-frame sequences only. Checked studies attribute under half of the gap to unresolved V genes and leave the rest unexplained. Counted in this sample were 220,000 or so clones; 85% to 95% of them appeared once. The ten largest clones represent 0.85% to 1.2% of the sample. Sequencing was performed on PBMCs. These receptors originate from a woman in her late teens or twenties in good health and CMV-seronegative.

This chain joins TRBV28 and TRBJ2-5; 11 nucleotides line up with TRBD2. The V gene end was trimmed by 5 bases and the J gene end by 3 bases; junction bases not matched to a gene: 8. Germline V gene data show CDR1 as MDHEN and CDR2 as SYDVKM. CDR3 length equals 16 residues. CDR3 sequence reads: CASSHIAGGEEETQYF. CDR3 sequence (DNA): TGTGCCAGCAGTCACATAGCGGGAGGGGAAGAAGAGACCCAGTACTTC. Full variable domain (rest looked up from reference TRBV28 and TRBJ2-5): DVKVTQSSRYLVKRTGEKVFLECVQDMDHENMFWYRQDPGLGLRLIYFSYDVKMKEKGDIPEGYSVSREKKERFSLILESASTNQTSMYLCASSHIAGGEEETQYFGPGTRLLVL.

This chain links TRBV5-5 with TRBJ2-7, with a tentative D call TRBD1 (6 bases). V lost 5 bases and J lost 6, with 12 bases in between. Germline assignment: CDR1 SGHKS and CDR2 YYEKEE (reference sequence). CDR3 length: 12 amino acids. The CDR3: CASSPRGSEQYF. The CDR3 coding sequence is TGTGCCAGCAGTCCGAGGGGGTCCGAGCAGTACTTC.

This CDR3 reads CASTLAGVGNEQFF. The DNA of the CDR3 is TGTGCCAGTACCCTAGCGGGAGTAGGCAATGAGCAGTTCTTC. The chain employs TRBV7-8 and TRBJ2-1, with 10 bases lining up with TRBD2. The V gene end was trimmed by 9 bases and the J gene end by 6 bases; junction bases not matched to a gene: 8. The germline gives CDR1 SGHVS, CDR2 FQNEAQ. The CDR3 spans 14 residues.

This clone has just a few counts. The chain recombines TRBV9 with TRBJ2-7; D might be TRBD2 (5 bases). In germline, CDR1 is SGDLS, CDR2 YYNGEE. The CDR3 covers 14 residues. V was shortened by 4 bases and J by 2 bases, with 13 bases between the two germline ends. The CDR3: CASSPRVAPYEQYF. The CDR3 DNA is TGTGCCAGCAGCCCGCGGGTTGCCCCCTACGAGCAGTACTTC.

In DNA form, the CDR3 reads TGTGCCAGCAGCAGCAGTCAGCGGCACAATGAGCAGTTCTTC. Residues: CASSSSQRHNEQFF. The V call is TRBV7-9, the J call TRBJ2-1; D might be TRBD2 (5 bases). Germline V CDR1 and CDR2: SEHNR, FQNEAQ (reference sequence). The CDR3 extends over 14 amino acids. Trimming removed 5 bases from V and 5 bases from J, with 13 bases in between.

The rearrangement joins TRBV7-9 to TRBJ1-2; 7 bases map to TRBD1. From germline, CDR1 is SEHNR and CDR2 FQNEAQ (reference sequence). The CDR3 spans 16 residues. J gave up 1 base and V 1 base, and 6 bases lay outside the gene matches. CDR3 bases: TGTGCCAGCAGCTTAGTGACAGGGCCCCTTAACTATGGCTACACCTTC. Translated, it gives CASSLVTGPLNYGYTF.

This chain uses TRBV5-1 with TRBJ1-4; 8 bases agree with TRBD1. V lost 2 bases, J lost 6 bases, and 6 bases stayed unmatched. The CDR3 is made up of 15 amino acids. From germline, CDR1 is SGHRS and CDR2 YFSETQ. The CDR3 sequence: CASSLPTGVDEKLFF. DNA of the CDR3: TGCGCCAGCAGCTTACCGACAGGGGTGGATGAAAAACTGTTTTTT. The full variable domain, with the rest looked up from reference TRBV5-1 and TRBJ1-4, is KAGVTQTPRYLIKTRGQQVTLSCSPISGHRSVSWYQQTPGQGLQFLFEYFSETQRNKGNFPGRFSGRQFSNSRSEMNVSTLELGDSALYLCASSLPTGVDEKLFFGSGTQLSVL.

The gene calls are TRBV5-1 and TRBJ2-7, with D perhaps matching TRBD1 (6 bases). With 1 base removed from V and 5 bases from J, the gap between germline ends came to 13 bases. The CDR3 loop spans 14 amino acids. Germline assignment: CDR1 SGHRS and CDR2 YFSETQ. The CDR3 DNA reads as TGCGCCAGCAGCTTGCGTACAGGGAAGGACGAGCAGTACTTC. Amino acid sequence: CASSLRTGKDEQYF.

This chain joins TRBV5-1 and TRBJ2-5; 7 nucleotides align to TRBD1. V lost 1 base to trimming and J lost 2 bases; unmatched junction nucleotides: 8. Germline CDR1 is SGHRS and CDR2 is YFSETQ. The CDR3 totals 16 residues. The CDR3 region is CASSLIWTGGQETQYF. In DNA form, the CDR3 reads TGCGCCAGCAGCTTGATCTGGACAGGTGGACAAGAGACCCAGTACTTC.

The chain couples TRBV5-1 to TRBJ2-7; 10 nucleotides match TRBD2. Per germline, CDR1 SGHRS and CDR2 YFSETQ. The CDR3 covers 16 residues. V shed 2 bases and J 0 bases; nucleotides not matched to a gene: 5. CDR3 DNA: TGCGCCAGCAGCTTAATACTAGCGGGAATCTCCTACGAGCAGTACTTC. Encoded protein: CASSLILAGISYEQYF.

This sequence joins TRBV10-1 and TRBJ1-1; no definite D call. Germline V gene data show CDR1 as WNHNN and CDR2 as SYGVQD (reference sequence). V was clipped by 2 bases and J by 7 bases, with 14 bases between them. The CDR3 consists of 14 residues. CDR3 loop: CASSEGDPGNEAFF. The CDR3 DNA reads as TGCGCCAGCAGTGAGGGGGATCCGGGGAATGAAGCTTTCTTT.

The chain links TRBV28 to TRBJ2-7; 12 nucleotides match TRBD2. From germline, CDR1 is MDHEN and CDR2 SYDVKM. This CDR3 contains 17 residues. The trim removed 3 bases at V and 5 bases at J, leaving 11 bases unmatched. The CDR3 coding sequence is TGTGCCAGCAGTTTGAGACTAGCGGGAGCCCTCCACCACGAGCAGTACTTC. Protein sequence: CASSLRLAGALHHEQYF.

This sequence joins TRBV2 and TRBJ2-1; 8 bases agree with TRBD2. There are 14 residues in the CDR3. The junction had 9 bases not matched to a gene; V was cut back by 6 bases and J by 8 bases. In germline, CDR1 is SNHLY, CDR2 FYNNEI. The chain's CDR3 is CASRGTSYDDEQFF. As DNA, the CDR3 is TGTGCCAGCAGAGGGACTAGTTATGACGATGAGCAGTTCTTC.

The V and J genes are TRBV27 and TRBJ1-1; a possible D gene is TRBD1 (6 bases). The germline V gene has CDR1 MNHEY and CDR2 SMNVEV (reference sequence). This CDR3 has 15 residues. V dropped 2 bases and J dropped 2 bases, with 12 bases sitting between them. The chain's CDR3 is CASSLRGGPNTEAFF. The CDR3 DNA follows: TGTGCCAGCAGTTTACGGGGGGGCCCCAACACTGAAGCTTTCTTT.